The 20 T cell receptor beta chains below were found in one sample sequenced in a study of blood T cell repertoires in COVID-19. Using immunoSEQ multiplex PCR, the repertoire was profiled, and TCRdb retains in-frame clones only, with some absent. The sample contains about 280,000 clones, 85% of which appear only once. Specimen: PBMCs or T cells enriched from blood (not recorded which). Receptors originate from a woman in her forties or fifties who had recovered from COVID-19.

This clone has more than one count but fewer than ten. V is TRBV19 and J is TRBJ1-5, with D maybe TRBD1 (5 bases). V was trimmed by 3 bases and J by 5 bases, leaving 8 bases between them. Germline lookup yields CDR1 LNHDA and CDR2 SQIVND (reference sequence). This CDR3 has 13 residues. The CDR3 DNA reads as TGTGCCAGTAGTATGGTCAGGGATCAGCCCCAGCATTTT. Amino acids: CASSMVRDQPQHF.

The V and J genes are TRBV3-1 (or the pseudogene TRBV3-2) and TRBJ1-2; D is possibly TRBD1 (6 bases). The V end lost 4 bases, the J end lost 7 bases, and 16 bases lay between the germline ends. Germline V gene sequence: CDR1 LGHDT, CDR2 YNNKEL (reference sequence). The CDR3 extends over 14 amino acids. For the CDR3, the DNA is TGTGCCAGCAGCCGGGGGCTAGATACGGGTGGCTACACCTTC. It yields the protein CASSRGLDTGGYTF.

The V gene is TRBV7-9, the J gene TRBJ1-1; TRBD1 agrees at 7 bases. The CDR3 has 15 residues. CDR1 is SEHNR, CDR2 FQNEAQ, per germline (reference sequence). J lost 1 base, V lost 3 bases, and 5 bases had no gene match. CDR3: CASSLGQTRNTEAFF. In nucleotides, the CDR3 is TGTGCCAGCAGCTTGGGACAGACGAGGAACACTGAAGCTTTCTTT.

The chain combines TRBV30 with TRBJ1-4; tentative D call: TRBD1 (5 bases). This CDR3 region has 13 residues. Deletions cut 6 bases from V and 5 bases from J, with 13 bases between. Per germline, CDR1 GTSNPN and CDR2 SVGIG (reference sequence). CDR3 protein: CACTGDTNEKLFF. DNA for the CDR3: TGTGCCTGTACAGGAGACACGAATGAAAAACTGTTTTTT.

The CDR3 DNA is TGTGCCAGCAGAGGCGGAGGCACAGATACGCAGTATTTT. This gives the protein CASRGGGTDTQYF. The V gene is TRBV28, the J gene TRBJ2-3; D is ambiguous. V lost 6 bases and J lost 1, with 8 bases in between. The length of the CDR3 is 13 residues. The germline V gene encodes CDR1 MDHEN and CDR2 SYDVKM.

CDR3 nucleotide sequence: TGTGCTAGTGGTTTCACAGGGAATGGAAACACCATATATTTT. Amino acid sequence: CASGFTGNGNTIYF. This sequence joins TRBV12-5 and TRBJ1-3; perhaps TRBD1 as D (6 bases). The V end was cut by 3 bases, the J end by 3 bases, with 9 bases between. There are 14 residues in the CDR3. Germline V CDR1 and CDR2: LGHNT, FRNRAP.

The chain couples TRBV5-1 to TRBJ2-3; TRBD2 agrees at 13 bases. Germline CDR1 SGHRS, CDR2 YFSETQ. The V gene end was trimmed by 2 bases and the J gene end by 4 bases; junction bases not matched to a gene: 4. The CDR3 is made up of 16 amino acids. CDR3 sequence: CASSFLLAGGPDTQYF. The CDR3 region has the DNA TGCGCCAGCAGCTTTTTACTAGCGGGAGGGCCAGATACGCAGTATTTT.

The chain joins TRBV27 to TRBJ1-2; D is uncertain. The germline V gene has CDR1 MNHEY and CDR2 SMNVEV (reference sequence). The V and J ends lost 8 bases and 6 bases respectively, with 19 bases between them. The CDR3 is made up of 14 amino acids. CDR3 protein: CASGWARAGDGYTF. CDR3 DNA sequence: TGTGCCAGCGGGTGGGCTCGGGCGGGCGATGGCTACACCTTC.

This rearrangement joins TRBV7-2 to TRBJ2-7; TRBD2 matches at 10 bases. Trimming at V came to 3 bases and at J to 4 bases, leaving 3 bases not matched to a gene. The CDR3 extends over 14 amino acids. CDR1 and CDR2 from the germline V gene are SGHTA and FQGNSA. This CDR3 is CASSLNSGGYEQYF. DNA for the CDR3: TGTGCCAGCAGCTTGAATAGCGGGGGGTACGAGCAGTACTTC.

This chain uses TRBV3-1 (or the pseudogene TRBV3-2) with TRBJ2-5; 8 bases line up with TRBD2. V was pared by 0 bases and J by 5 bases, with 8 bases of the junction left unmatched. This CDR3 comprises 16 residues. Germline V gives CDR1 LGHDT, CDR2 YNNKEL (reference sequence). The CDR3 sequence: CASSQDWGTSMETQYF. In DNA form, the CDR3 reads TGTGCCAGCAGCCAAGATTGGGGGACTAGTATGGAGACCCAGTACTTC.

The V call is TRBV5-1, the J call TRBJ1-1; D may be TRBD1 (5 bases). The V gene's germline CDR1 is SGHRS and CDR2 YFSETQ. V was trimmed by 0 bases and J by 8 bases, leaving 14 bases between them. CDR3 length: 14 residues. CDR3 bases: TGCGCCAGCAGCTTGGCGGTCAGGGCGACCGAAGCTTTCTTT. Protein sequence: CASSLAVRATEAFF. Filled out from reference TRBV5-1 and TRBJ1-1, the complete variable domain reads KAGVTQTPRYLIKTRGQQVTLSCSPISGHRSVSWYQQTPGQGLQFLFEYFSETQRNKGNFPGRFSGRQFSNSRSEMNVSTLELGDSALYLCASSLAVRATEAFFGQGTRLTVV.

The chain links TRBV7-2 to TRBJ2-3; tentatively, D is TRBD1 (5 bases). This CDR3 has 16 residues. V lost 5 bases and J 1 base, leaving 16 bases between the germline ends. The germline V gene encodes CDR1 SGHTA and CDR2 FQGNSA. The CDR3 is CASSELRGLGTDTQYF. The CDR3 DNA is TGTGCCAGCAGCGAGCTTAGGGGCCTCGGCACAGATACGCAGTATTTT. Based on the CDR3 plus reference TRBV7-2 and TRBJ2-3, the full variable domain is GAGVSQSPSNKVTEKGKDVELRCDPISGHTALYWYRQSLGQGLEFLIYFQGNSAPDKSGLPSDRFSAERTGGSVSTLTIQRTQQEDSAVYLCASSELRGLGTDTQYFGPGTRLTVL.

In its sample, this clone was seen many times. The chain uses TRBV4-1 and TRBJ1-5, with 7 bases matching TRBD1. The V segment lost 5 bases and the J segment 2 bases; nucleotides outside the gene matches: 6. The CDR3 totals 15 residues. Per the germline V gene, CDR1 is MGHRA and CDR2 is YSYEKL. CDR3 protein: CASSNDRAGNQPQHF. The CDR3 bases are TGCGCCAGCAGCAATGACAGGGCGGGCAATCAGCCCCAGCATTTT.

This chain uses TRBV7-3 with TRBJ2-5; maybe TRBD1 (6 bases). From germline, CDR1 is SGHTA and CDR2 FQGTGA. The CDR3 totals 13 residues. The V and J ends lost 3 bases and 5 bases respectively, with 10 bases between them. The CDR3 loop is CASSFLRGETQYF. The CDR3 DNA reads TGTGCCAGCAGCTTTCTGAGGGGGGAGACCCAGTACTTC.

The chain has TRBV7-9 and TRBJ1-1, with D maybe TRBD1 (6 bases). Between the trimmed V and J ends, which lost 1 base and 6 bases, there was a span of 15 bases. This CDR3 comprises 15 residues. Germline V gene data show CDR1 as SEHNR and CDR2 as FQNEAQ (reference sequence). This CDR3 reads CASSLVGGGFAEAFF. CDR3 DNA sequence: TGTGCCAGCAGCTTAGTTGGGGGCGGTTTTGCTGAAGCTTTCTTT.

The chain has TRBV2 and TRBJ2-3; 8 nucleotides align to TRBD1. J was trimmed by 6 bases and V by 2 bases; bases with no gene match: 10. The CDR3 runs 16 residues. Germline-derived CDR1 and CDR2 are SNHLY and FYNNEI. CDR3 protein: CASSEYQGRGPDTQYF. The CDR3 DNA is TGTGCCAGCAGTGAATATCAAGGCAGGGGGCCCGATACGCAGTATTTT.

The rearrangement links TRBV4-1 to TRBJ2-1; 10 bases are a match to TRBD2. V shed 1 base and J 2 bases; nucleotides not matched to a gene: 11. The CDR3 totals 19 residues. Germline lookup yields CDR1 MGHRA and CDR2 YSYEKL. DNA of the CDR3: TGCGCCAGCAGCCAAGGACCTCTAGCGGGAGTGGGCGCCTACAATGAGCAGTTCTTC. The encoded protein is CASSQGPLAGVGAYNEQFF.

V is TRBV6-2 or TRBV6-3 and J is TRBJ2-3; D gene uncertain. This CDR3 comprises 14 residues. The germline V gene has CDR1 MNHEY and CDR2 SVGEGT. The V end lost 2 bases, the J end lost 4 bases, and 10 bases lay between the germline ends. CDR3 DNA sequence: TGTGCCAGCAGTTACCGGCTAGACCCAGATACGCAGTATTTT. Translating gives CASSYRLDPDTQYF.

The chain is built from TRBV19 and TRBJ2-2; possibly TRBD1 for D (6 bases). CDR3 length: 15 amino acids. Trimming stripped 5 bases from V and 3 bases from J, with 13 bases between. Germline V CDR1 and CDR2: LNHDA, SQIVND (reference sequence). CDR3 DNA: TGTGCCAGTAGTCCCCTGTCAGGGGACACCGGGGAGCTGTTTTTT. Its protein product is CASSPLSGDTGELFF.

This clone was detected once. This chain links TRBV7-2 with TRBJ2-1, with 8 bases fitting TRBD1. This CDR3 contains 16 residues. In germline, CDR1 is SGHTA, CDR2 FQGNSA. V trimming: 5 bases; J trimming: 4 bases; junction bases outside the gene matches: 10. In nucleotides, the CDR3 is TGTGCCAGCAGCGTTCAGACAGGGGATTATTACAATGAGCAGTTCTTC. Translated, it gives CASSVQTGDYYNEQFF.